These 30 T cell receptor beta chains share one sample of origin, sequenced in a study of identical twins. One entry per CDR3 protein, called by TCRdb with MiXCR from the 5' RACE reads. Of 460,000 or so distinct CDR3 sequences in the sample, 12% to 15% were seen once. The same sample was also used in a study of yellow fever vaccine responses in identical twins.

Sequences were obtained from CD4+ T cells sorted from blood. These receptors came from a woman aged 18-29 years in good health.

V gene TRBV7-9 combines with J gene TRBJ1-6, with 9 bases that match TRBD1. CDR1 is SEHNR and CDR2 is FQNEAQ in the germline V gene (reference sequence). Losses at the gene ends were 5 bases for V and 9 bases for J; bases not matched to a gene: 11. The CDR3 is made up of 16 amino acids. The CDR3 nucleotides are TGTGCCAGCAGCCGTTCAACAGGGGGCAAGGGTTCACCCCTCCACTTT. Translating gives CASSRSTGGKGSPLHF.

This clonotype was picked up a small number of times. The V call is TRBV20-1, the J call TRBJ1-2; TRBD1 might be the D (6 bases). This CDR3 has 14 amino acids. Germline CDR1 DFQATT, CDR2 SNEGSKA (reference sequence). V was trimmed by 6 bases and J by 0 bases, leaving 14 bases between them. This CDR3 reads CSAPKGVPNYGYTF. In nucleotides, the CDR3 is TGCAGTGCGCCCAAGGGGGTACCTAACTATGGCTACACCTTC.

This clonotype appeared many times. The chain employs TRBV5-1 and TRBJ2-5; unclear D gene. Trimming shortened V by 0 bases and J by 5 bases, and 11 bases separated the two germline ends. CDR1 and CDR2 from the germline V gene are SGHRS and YFSETQ. The CDR3 extends over 14 amino acids. CDR3 bases: TGCGCCAGCAGCTTGGGATCGGGTTTGGAGACCCAGTACTTC. Translated: CASSLGSGLETQYF.

This clonotype came up a few times. The J gene is TRBJ1-5, the V gene TRBV30; no firm D call. Germline assignment: CDR1 GTSNPN and CDR2 SVGIG (reference sequence). V dropped 2 bases and J dropped 2 bases, with 4 bases sitting between them. The CDR3 spans 12 residues. This CDR3 is CAWSPGNQPQHF. The DNA for the CDR3 is TGTGCCTGGAGTCCGGGCAATCAGCCCCAGCATTTT.

This clonotype was seen more than once but under ten times. V usage is TRBV5-1 and J usage is TRBJ1-1; a possible D gene is TRBD1 (6 bases). Germline values: CDR1 SGHRS, CDR2 YFSETQ. Between the trimmed V and J ends, which lost 1 base and 4 bases, there was a span of 11 bases. The CDR3 is 14 amino acids. The CDR3 DNA sequence: TGCGCCAGCAGCTTGTCAGGGGCGGTCACTGAAGCTTTCTTT. It is translated as CASSLSGAVTEAFF.

The chain joins TRBV4-3 to TRBJ1-6; unclear D gene. Deletions cut 0 bases from V and 9 bases from J, with 12 bases between. Germline-derived CDR1 and CDR2 are LGHNA and YSLEER. This CDR3 contains 15 residues. CDR3 region: CASSQDTQRGSPLHF. The CDR3, as DNA: TGCGCCAGCAGCCAAGACACGCAACGAGGTTCACCCCTCCACTTT.

This clonotype was found many times. This chain links TRBV29-1 with TRBJ1-2; 8 nucleotides match TRBD1. Trimming cost V 6 bases and J 0 bases; bases outside gene matches: 6. CDR3 length: 14 residues. Germline values: CDR1 SQVTM, CDR2 ANQGSEA. CDR3 coding DNA: TGCAGCGTAAATCAACAGGGGGCTAACTATGGCTACACCTTC. The encoded protein is CSVNQQGANYGYTF.

This clonotype was seen a few times. This chain links TRBV6-5 with TRBJ1-1; no reliable D call. V was clipped by 2 bases and J by 0 bases, with 10 bases between them. CDR1 is MNHEY and CDR2 is SVGAGI in the germline V gene. This CDR3 is 15 amino acids long. The CDR3 loop is CASSYGQLMNTEAFF. For the CDR3, the DNA is TGTGCCAGCAGTTACGGGCAGCTAATGAACACTGAAGCTTTCTTT.

The chain couples TRBV20-1 to TRBJ2-3, with a weak D call TRBD2 (6 bases). The CDR3 sequence is 13 residues long. The germline CDR1 and CDR2 sequences are DFQATT and SNEGSKA (reference sequence). V was cut by 6 bases and J by 6 bases, with 16 bases left in between. The CDR3 sequence: CSAIGGERDTQYF. The CDR3 nucleotides are TGCAGTGCAATCGGCGGGGAGAGGGATACGCAGTATTTT.

The chain joins TRBV3-1 to TRBJ2-3; D is ambiguous. CDR3 length: 12 residues. Germline CDR1 is LGHDT and CDR2 is YNNKEL (reference sequence). The ends were cut back, 0 bases at V and 6 bases at J, with 4 bases in the middle. CDR3 loop: CASSQDRDTQYF. For the CDR3, the DNA is TGTGCCAGCAGCCAAGATAGGGATACGCAGTATTTT.

The V gene is TRBV20-1, the J gene TRBJ2-7; 9 bases are a match to TRBD2. V trimming: 5 bases; J trimming: 6 bases; junction bases outside the gene matches: 5. Germline CDR1 DFQATT, CDR2 SNEGSKA (reference sequence). The CDR3 covers 12 residues. CDR3 protein: CSAPGLAGEQYF. The CDR3 nucleotides are TGCAGTGCTCCGGGACTAGCCGGCGAGCAGTACTTC.

This clonotype was counted a few times. The chain employs TRBV19 and TRBJ2-2, with 8 bases lining up with TRBD2. The CDR3 runs to 15 residues. The trim removed 8 bases at V and 7 bases at J, leaving 12 bases unmatched. Germline assignment: CDR1 LNHDA and CDR2 SQIVND (reference sequence). The CDR3 DNA reads as TGTGCCAGTCGGGGGCGGACTAGCTTTGTCGGGGAGCTGTTTTTT. It yields the protein CASRGRTSFVGELFF.

The sample holds one count of this clonotype. The chain employs TRBV11-2 and TRBJ2-3; D unresolved. The end of the DNA fits TRBJ1-5 better, so the J call may be wrong. This CDR3 has 17 residues. The V gene's germline CDR1 is SGHAT and CDR2 FQNNGV. Written as DNA, the CDR3 is TGTGCCAGCAGCTTAGACCTAGCGGGAGATCCTATCCCTACGCAGCATTTT. Translating gives CASSLDLAGDPIPTQHF.

Only a few counts were recorded for this clonotype. The gene calls are TRBV2 and TRBJ1-1, with D possibly being TRBD1 (5 bases). Germline lookup yields CDR1 SNHLY and CDR2 FYNNEI. CDR3 length: 12 amino acids. V was clipped by 6 bases and J by 6 bases, with 11 bases between them. The CDR3 region has the DNA TGTGCCAGCAGCGCCCAGGGTGCTGAAGCTTTCTTT. As protein: CASSAQGAEAFF.

The chain carries TRBV4-3 and TRBJ2-2; TRBD2 is a possible D gene (5 bases). Trimming removed 0 bases at V and 0 bases at J, with 11 bases between. This CDR3 contains 17 residues. Germline V lookup: CDR1 LGHNA, CDR2 YSLEER. The CDR3 loop is CASSQEFFGTNTGELFF. DNA of the CDR3: TGCGCCAGCAGCCAAGAATTTTTCGGGACGAACACCGGGGAGCTGTTTTTT.

The V call is TRBV25-1, the J call TRBJ1-5; 8 bases are a match to TRBD1. The CDR3 contains 14 residues. With 4 bases clipped from V and 6 bases from J, the junction kept 5 bases outside the gene matches. Germline V gene lookup returns CDR1 MGHDK and CDR2 SYGVNS. The CDR3 nucleotides read TGTGCCAGCAGTGGCCAGGGGGCGAGTCAGCCCCAGCATTTT. Its translation: CASSGQGASQPQHF.

The chain carries TRBV6-2 or TRBV6-3 and TRBJ1-1; no reliable D call. The CDR3 length is 13 residues. Trimming cost V 0 bases and J 7 bases, with 9 bases left between them. Germline values: CDR1 MNHEY, CDR2 SVGEGT. The CDR3 bases are TGTGCCAGCAGTTACTCTCCTTTCGTTGAAGCTTTCTTT. Its protein product is CASSYSPFVEAFF.

In its sample, this clonotype was seen once. The chain recombines TRBV7-2 with TRBJ2-3, with D maybe TRBD2 (6 bases). CDR3 length: 16 amino acids. The germline V gene encodes CDR1 SGHTA and CDR2 FQGNSA. Between the trimmed V and J ends, which lost 0 bases and 2 bases, there was a span of 12 bases. CDR3 residues: CASSLAPGGATDTQYF. Written as DNA, the CDR3 is TGTGCCAGCAGCTTAGCCCCCGGAGGGGCCACAGATACGCAGTATTTT.

This clonotype has more than one count but fewer than ten. This sequence joins TRBV12-3 or TRBV12-4 and TRBJ2-3, with 14 positions matching TRBD2. V gave up 5 bases and J gave up 0 bases; unmatched junction bases: 7. The CDR3 spans 18 residues. CDR3 protein: CASSPGLAGVISTDTQYF. CDR3 DNA: TGTGCCAGCAGTCCGGGACTAGCGGGAGTAATTAGCACAGATACGCAGTATTTT.

This clonotype was recorded at least ten times. The chain recombines TRBV5-1 with TRBJ1-5; maybe TRBD1 (5 bases). Per germline, CDR1 SGHRS and CDR2 YFSETQ. Trimming took 2 bases from V and 4 from J, leaving 13 bases between them. The CDR3 extends over 15 amino acids. CDR3 sequence: CASSLDGTRNQPQHF. DNA of the CDR3: TGCGCCAGCAGCTTAGACGGGACGAGAAATCAGCCCCAGCATTTT.

CDR3 protein: CSAVPGPNTGELFF. In nucleotides, the CDR3 is TGCAGTGCTGTACCGGGACCGAACACCGGGGAGCTGTTTTTT. The chain employs TRBV20-1 and TRBJ2-2, with D perhaps assigned TRBD1 or TRBD2 (5 bases each). CDR1 is DFQATT and CDR2 is SNEGSKA in the germline V gene (reference sequence). The CDR3 loop spans 14 amino acids. Trimming took 5 bases from V and 0 from J, leaving 10 bases between them.

This clonotype was counted a few times. CDR3 residues: CASSFGEVRTDTQYF. DNA for the CDR3: TGTGCCAGCAGCTTCGGGGAGGTGAGAACAGATACGCAGTATTTT. This chain joins TRBV7-9 and TRBJ2-3; the D gene is possibly TRBD2 (6 bases). CDR1 is SEHNR, CDR2 FQNEAQ, per germline (reference sequence). CDR3 length: 15 amino acids. V was trimmed by 3 bases and J by 3 bases, leaving 13 bases between them.

The DNA for the CDR3 is TGTGCCATCAGTTTTCCGGGACAGGGTTACAATGAGCAGTTCTTC. It translates to CAISFPGQGYNEQFF. The chain recombines TRBV10-3 with TRBJ2-1; 9 bases are a match to TRBD1. The V segment lost 5 bases and the J segment 4 bases; nucleotides outside the gene matches: 6. CDR1 is ENHRY, CDR2 SYGVKD, per germline. The CDR3 is 15 residues long.

On this clonotype itself: A junction end diverges from the germline sequence, so it may reflect a read error. The rearrangement uses TRBV28 and TRBJ2-5, with TRBD1 matching over 7 bases. This CDR3 has 16 residues. Per the germline V gene, CDR1 is MDHEN and CDR2 is SYDVKM. CDR3 sequence (DNA): TGTGCCAGCAGTAGCACAGGGGAAGGGTACCAGGAGACCCAGTACTTC. Translation: CASSSTGEGYQETQYF.

This clonotype has only a few counts. The rearrangement uses TRBV12-3 or TRBV12-4 and TRBJ1-2, with TRBD1 identical over 7 bases. The CDR3 length is 16 residues. V shed 5 bases, J shed 2 bases, and the junction held 11 bases outside the gene matches. This CDR3 is CASSPHPGQSNYGYTF. As DNA, the CDR3 is TGTGCCAGCAGTCCCCATCCGGGACAGTCCAACTATGGCTACACCTTC.

V gene TRBV5-1 combines with J gene TRBJ2-7, with unresolved D. The length of the CDR3 is 15 residues. Trimming took 0 bases from V and 2 from J, leaving 12 bases between them. The V gene's germline CDR1 is SGHRS and CDR2 YFSETQ. CDR3 loop: CASSLGRRSTYEQYF. CDR3 coding DNA: TGCGCCAGCAGCTTGGGAAGGCGATCCACCTACGAGCAGTACTTC. Filled out from reference TRBV5-1 and TRBJ2-7, the complete variable domain reads KAGVTQTPRYLIKTRGQQVTLSCSPISGHRSVSWYQQTPGQGLQFLFEYFSETQRNKGNFPGRFSGRQFSNSRSEMNVSTLELGDSALYLCASSLGRRSTYEQYFGPGTRLTVT.

This clonotype showed up just once. The chain uses TRBV19 and TRBJ2-7; possibly TRBD1 for D (6 bases). The germline V gene encodes CDR1 LNHDA and CDR2 SQIVND (reference sequence). The ends were cut back, 6 bases at V and 2 bases at J, with 17 bases in the middle. CDR3 length: 15 amino acids. The CDR3 coding sequence is TGTGCCAGTAGGGACTCCGGGACACACCCCTACGAGCAGTACTTC. Protein product: CASRDSGTHPYEQYF.

The chain uses TRBV7-2 and TRBJ2-3; no definite D call. The V end lost 1 base, the J end lost 4 bases, and 9 bases lay between the germline ends. This CDR3 has 14 residues. Germline lookup yields CDR1 SGHTA and CDR2 FQGNSA. The CDR3 reads CASSLVVAPDTQYF. CDR3 bases: TGTGCCAGCAGCTTAGTTGTGGCCCCAGATACGCAGTATTTT.

This clonotype was observed many times. The chain uses TRBV6-1 and TRBJ2-3, with 9 positions matching TRBD1. The CDR3 covers 18 residues. The J segment lost 3 bases and the V segment lost 5 bases, leaving 15 bases of the junction unmatched. CDR1 and CDR2 (germline): MNHNS, SASEGT. The CDR3 here is CASSLPAGQGRGTDTQYF. In DNA, the CDR3 is TGTGCCAGCAGTCTTCCGGCGGGACAGGGTAGGGGAACAGATACGCAGTATTTT.

This chain joins TRBV7-9 and TRBJ2-2; 9 nucleotides agree with TRBD1. The J segment lost 3 bases and the V segment lost 6 bases, leaving 2 bases of the junction unmatched. The V gene's germline CDR1 is SEHNR and CDR2 FQNEAQ (reference sequence). The CDR3 runs to 14 residues. The CDR3 here is CASRWTGDTGELFF. The DNA for the CDR3 is TGTGCCAGCAGGTGGACAGGGGACACCGGGGAGCTGTTTTTT.